This T cell receptor (beta chain) was identified in a study of blood T cells in healthy people across ages (dated by TCRdb to 2014 to 2015). Regarding the research as a whole: In model experiments, roughly one uniquely barcoded TCR beta cDNA molecule per two T cells was captured by template switching. The study analyzed two additional independent replicas of 1 million unique cDNA reads from the same blood draw for two donors, one aged 18 to 29 and one aged 80 or older. To avoid experimental bias, donors of different ages were randomly spread across the sequencing lanes. The donors were divided into four age groups: young (average roughly 17 years), middle-aged (about 41), aged (roughly 60) and long-lived (about 80). Age-related changes in TCR beta repertoire diversity were measured in the study by deep sequencing normalized with unique cDNA molecular identifiers. General conclusions and limits of the study: Conclusive comparison of naive and antigen-experienced compartments was prevented by the profiling of bulk unsorted PBMCs. Estimates of total diversity from one million sequenced T cells were regarded as lower bounds and underestimates. Observed TCR beta diversity per million T cells fell roughly linearly with age, and a significant reduction was already apparent by age around 40. Observed TCR beta diversity correlated strongly with the percentage of naive T cells measured by flow cytometry. The long-lived group showed more naive CD4+ T cells, fewer expanded clones and increased TCR diversity than the aged group, suggesting age selection. Because donor CMV infection status was unknown, age-related changes in expanded clonotypes were potentially confounded.

The germline V end is reduced by 5 bases and the J end by 7 bases; junction bases left unmatched: 14. The CDR3, from cysteine to phenylalanine, totals 15 residues. The entry retains the CDR3 DNA only, 45 bases that are in frame from base 1. As encoded in the germline V gene (reference sequence), CDR1 is SGHKS while CDR2 is YYEKEE. The 39 donors, aged about 6 to 95 years, were systemically healthy Caucasian individuals from Russia. Around 9.9 milliliters of peripheral blood were collected from each donor into EDTA-treated Vacutainer tubes. Ficoll-Paque density-gradient centrifugation was used to isolate PBMCs, with at least 6.5 million per sample. Total RNA was extracted from PBMCs with Trizol reagent, with at least 5.5 micrograms obtained per sample. For every donor, flow cytometry on a PBMC aliquot measured the percentage of naive CD45RAhigh/CD27high T cells. In its sample, this clonotype was seen a few times. Its antigen remains undetermined. No clone much larger than this one lies a single base away; base qualities are absent.

Library method: 5' RACE. Sequencer: Illumina HiSeq 2500. A second PCR of roughly 7 to 11 cycles was performed with a sample-barcoded 5' primer and a J-beta primer mix. A template-switch 5' adaptor carrying 12 random nucleotides introduced a unique molecular identifier onto each TCR beta cDNA molecule. Each sample yielded at least 2.5 million CDR3-containing paired-end reads. First-strand cDNA synthesis was performed from all RNA using the Mint cDNA synthesis kit, with priming by a TRBC-specific oligonucleotide. Following uracil-DNA glycosylase treatment, a first 18-cycle PCR with universal primers M1SS and BC2_uni_R was performed on all cDNA. In the paper's pipeline: Normalization of each sample was performed by random selection of 1 million high-quality reads, each carrying a distinct molecular identifier. Reads with shared molecular identifiers were discarded instead of being binned into consensus sequences. MiTCR, set to a Q25 quality threshold and the strictest error-elimination algorithm, was used for CDR3 identification, clonotype clustering and error correction. A nonparametric unseen species model with Euler transformation was used to estimate a lower bound on total TCR beta diversity. TCRdb itself trimmed the public reads at Q25 with fastp, ran MiXCR and retained productive beta chains. Each entry merges the rows of one CDR3 protein and shows their most common DNA and genes. TCRdb assigned the V and J calls; the authors' analysis was not used. Across this sample there are roughly 1,500,000 distinct CDR3 sequences, with roughly 40% seen only once. Jointly, the top ten make up roughly 7.7% of the sample.

Sample: blood. The receptor was isolated from a woman aged 18-29 years in good health. The rearrangement joined TRBV5-5 to TRBJ2-7; TRBD1 agrees with 8 junctional bases. Here is the DNA: TGTGCCAGCAGGCCTGGGACAGGCTCCTACAATGAGCAGTACTTC. The resulting protein is CASRPGTGSYNEQYF.